A single sample gave rise to the 32 T cell receptor beta chains below, sequenced in a study of blood T cell repertoires in COVID-19. Repertoires were generated with immunoSEQ multiplex PCR, while TCRdb's copy carries only in-frame clones and drops some. This table has approximately 250,000 clones, approximately 88% appearing once. Sequencing used peripheral blood. The receptor set was obtained from a woman in her 70s with COVID-19, enrolled during active disease.

The chain carries TRBV30 and TRBJ1-5; D not certain. Germline V CDR1 and CDR2: GTSNPN, SVGIG (reference sequence). V lost 1 base, J lost 4 bases, and 8 bases lay in between. This CDR3 comprises 13 residues. The CDR3 nucleotides read TGTGCCTGGAGTGAAGAGGGAAATCAGCCCCAGCATTTT. It codes for CAWSEEGNQPQHF.

In its sample, this clone was seen a few times. The chain uses TRBV19 and TRBJ2-1; D may be TRBD2 (5 bases). V gave up 0 bases and J gave up 8 bases, with 20 bases separating them. Germline CDR1 is LNHDA and CDR2 is SQIVND (reference sequence). The CDR3 loop spans 17 amino acids. The CDR3 bases are TGTGCCAGTAGTATAGATGGCGATACCCCCCGGGGTGATGAGCAGTTCTTC. It yields the protein CASSIDGDTPRGDEQFF.

A remark on this clone: Other DNA sequences in this sample translate to the same CDR3. The CDR3 DNA sequence: TGCAGCGTGGGGACAGGGAGCAATCAGCCCCAGCATTTT. Translating it yields CSVGTGSNQPQHF. The rearrangement joins TRBV29-1 to TRBJ1-5; 9 positions match TRBD1. V was clipped by 6 bases and J by 1 base; unmatched bases: 1. The CDR3 covers 13 residues. Per the germline V gene, CDR1 is SQVTM and CDR2 is ANQGSEA.

About this clone: Other DNA sequences in this specimen translate into the identical CDR3. The chain couples TRBV27 to TRBJ1-2; 8 bases are shared with TRBD1. CDR1 MNHEY and CDR2 SMNVEV come from the germline V gene (reference sequence). This CDR3 region has 14 residues. Trimming at V came to 3 bases and at J to 2 bases, leaving 2 bases not matched to a gene. The CDR3 region has the DNA TGTGCCAGCAGTTTCAGGGGGCTGAACTATGGCTACACCTTC. Amino acid sequence: CASSFRGLNYGYTF.

The rearrangement uses TRBV19 and TRBJ1-1, with D possibly TRBD1 on 5 matching bases. The germline V gene has CDR1 LNHDA and CDR2 SQIVND (reference sequence). V gave up 4 bases and J gave up 7 bases, with 10 bases separating them. The CDR3 length is 12 residues. CDR3 sequence reads: CASSTGGSEAFF. The CDR3 bases are TGTGCCAGTAGTACGGGGGGAAGTGAAGCTTTCTTT.

This sequence joins TRBV9 and TRBJ1-6, with D possibly TRBD1 on 6 matching bases. Germline lookup yields CDR1 SGDLS and CDR2 YYNGEE. V dropped 2 bases and J dropped 8 bases, with 8 bases sitting between them. This CDR3 is 13 amino acids long. The CDR3 DNA sequence: TGTGCCAGCAGCGTTAAGGGGGATTCACCCCTCCACTTT. It is translated as CASSVKGDSPLHF.

The chain recombines TRBV27 with TRBJ2-4; a weak D match, TRBD1 (6 bases). The germline V and J ends were trimmed by 4 bases and 2 bases, with 15 bases remaining between them. This CDR3 has 16 residues. Germline V gene lookup returns CDR1 MNHEY and CDR2 SMNVEV (reference sequence). The CDR3 spells CASSYRQATSKNIQYF. CDR3 nucleotides: TGTGCCAGCAGTTACCGACAGGCCACCTCCAAAAACATTCAGTACTTC.

V usage is TRBV25-1 and J usage is TRBJ2-7; 8 positions agree with TRBD1. The germline gives CDR1 MGHDK, CDR2 SYGVNS. The V gene end was trimmed by 5 bases and the J gene end by 0 bases; junction bases not matched to a gene: 3. CDR3 size: 14 residues. The CDR3 DNA sequence: TGTGCCAGCAGTCGAACAGGGGGCTCCTACGAGCAGTACTTC. Translated: CASSRTGGSYEQYF.

This clone came up a few times. J is TRBJ2-1 and V is TRBV5-4, with D tentatively TRBD2 (6 bases). V was clipped by 2 bases and J by 6 bases, with 18 bases between them. CDR3 size: 16 residues. The germline gives CDR1 SGHNT, CDR2 YYREEE (reference sequence). CDR3 sequence (DNA): TGTGCCAGCAGCTTCCCCCTAGGACGGGAGCTCAATGAGCAGTTCTTC. Encoded protein: CASSFPLGRELNEQFF.

The chain links TRBV11-2 to TRBJ1-1; 12 nucleotides match TRBD1. In germline, CDR1 is SGHAT, CDR2 FQNNGV. The junction had 11 bases not matched to a gene; V was cut back by 5 bases and J by 10 bases. The CDR3 runs 15 residues. CDR3 bases: TGTGCCAGCAGCAAGGGGACAGGGGGCCTTCTTTCAGCTTTCTTT. This translates into CASSKGTGGLLSAFF.

This chain links TRBV5-5 with TRBJ2-7, with TRBD1 identical over 7 bases. V shed 0 bases, J shed 3 bases, and the junction held 9 bases outside the gene matches. Germline assignment: CDR1 SGHKS and CDR2 YYEKEE (reference sequence). The CDR3 totals 16 residues. The CDR3 nucleotides read TGTGCCAGCAGCTTGGCAGGGGGAGTTGGATTCTACGAGCAGTACTTC. This encodes CASSLAGGVGFYEQYF.

This CDR3 is CASSPFSRAGVDEQYF. CDR3 sequence (DNA): TGTGCCAGCTCACCATTCTCCCGTGCGGGAGTGGACGAGCAGTACTTC. The chain uses TRBV18 and TRBJ2-7; 7 nucleotides agree with TRBD2. Germline assignment: CDR1 KGHSH and CDR2 LQKENI. This CDR3 contains 16 residues. V dropped 2 bases and J dropped 5; count of bases not matched to a gene: 12.

This chain connects TRBV7-3 to TRBJ1-1; unclear D gene. Germline assignment: CDR1 SGHTA and CDR2 FQGTGA. The CDR3 spans 18 residues. Trimming removed 2 bases at V and 1 base at J, with 20 bases between. The CDR3 DNA reads as TGTGCCAGCAGCTTACGGGGTGTTACAGTTCTGAGGAACACTGAAGCTTTCTTT. This encodes CASSLRGVTVLRNTEAFF.

This chain joins TRBV5-1 and TRBJ2-1, with D possibly matching TRBD1 (7 bases). The germline V and J ends were trimmed by 4 bases and 1 base, with 15 bases remaining between them. The CDR3 totals 16 residues. Germline V lookup: CDR1 SGHRS, CDR2 YFSETQ. This CDR3 is CASSARGTVSYNEQFF. The CDR3 coding sequence is TGCGCCAGCAGCGCGCGCGGGACAGTTTCCTACAATGAGCAGTTCTTC.

The chain uses TRBV5-1 and TRBJ1-4, with 7 nucleotides matching TRBD1. Trimming cost V 2 bases and J 8 bases; bases outside gene matches: 9. The CDR3 runs to 15 residues. Germline CDR1 is SGHRS and CDR2 is YFSETQ. The CDR3 spells CASSFRDRVGEKLFF. Here the CDR3 DNA reads TGCGCCAGCAGCTTTAGAGACAGGGTTGGAGAAAAACTGTTTTTT.

V and J are TRBV30 and TRBJ1-6; D perhaps matches TRBD1 (6 bases). V was pared by 2 bases and J by 9 bases, with 8 bases between. CDR3 length: 12 residues. Germline V gene lookup returns CDR1 GTSNPN and CDR2 SVGIG (reference sequence). The CDR3 DNA reads as TGTGCCTGGAGTCTAGGGGGTTCACCCCTCCACTTT. Its protein product is CAWSLGGSPLHF.

V is TRBV12-5 and J is TRBJ2-7; D ambiguous. V was shortened by 1 base and J by 2 bases, with 6 bases between the two germline ends. This CDR3 has 13 residues. Germline assignment: CDR1 LGHNT and CDR2 FRNRAP. DNA for the CDR3: TGTGCTAGTGGTTTGGAGCCCCCCTACGAGCAGTACTTC. Its protein is CASGLEPPYEQYF.

The CDR3 spells CSVLGDSRGYTF. The CDR3 DNA is TGCAGCGTCTTAGGGGATTCTCGAGGCTACACCTTC. The chain has TRBV29-1 and TRBJ1-2, with D possibly matching TRBD1 (5 bases). V was trimmed by 6 bases and J by 8 bases, leaving 16 bases between them. CDR1 SQVTM and CDR2 ANQGSEA come from the germline V gene. The CDR3 has 12 residues.

J is TRBJ1-2 and V is TRBV28; the match to TRBD1 covers 7 bases. The ends lost 5 bases at V and 4 bases at J; junction bases unmatched: 7. Looked up from germline, CDR1 is MDHEN and CDR2 is SYDVKM. There are 14 residues in the CDR3. The CDR3 sequence is CASSTQGQIYGYTF. The CDR3 DNA follows: TGTGCCAGCAGTACCCAGGGACAGATCTATGGCTACACCTTC.

This clone was picked up one time. This chain connects TRBV24-1 to TRBJ2-1, with 9 bases aligning to TRBD1. This CDR3 contains 15 residues. CDR1 is KGHDR and CDR2 is SFDVKD in the germline V gene. With V trimmed by 5 bases and J by 4 bases, 5 bases remained unmatched. CDR3 sequence: CATSVTGTGYNEQFF. DNA of the CDR3: TGTGCCACCAGTGTCACCGGGACAGGGTACAATGAGCAGTTCTTC.

The V and J genes are TRBV5-6 and TRBJ2-1, with 12 bases identical to TRBD2. The CDR3 covers 17 residues. CDR1 is SGHDT, CDR2 YYEEEE, per germline. Losses at the gene ends were 0 bases for V and 2 bases for J; bases not matched to a gene: 3. In DNA form, the CDR3 reads TGTGCCAGCAGCTTGGCGGCTAGCGGGAGGGCCTACAATGAGCAGTTCTTC. Its translation is CASSLAASGRAYNEQFF.

This clone came up a few times. The chain employs TRBV7-2 and TRBJ1-6, with D perhaps matching TRBD1 (6 bases). The germline gives CDR1 SGHTA, CDR2 FQGNSA. The CDR3 has 14 amino acids. Trimming removed 5 bases from V and 7 bases from J, with 12 bases in between. In DNA, the CDR3 is TGTGCCAGCAGCCCCGGGACAAGCAATTCACCCCTCCACTTT. This codes for CASSPGTSNSPLHF.

In this sample, this clone turned up a few times. CDR3 DNA: TGTGCCAGCAGCGTCCAAACAGGGACCACCGGGGAGCTGTTTTTT. This translates into CASSVQTGTTGELFF. The chain has TRBV9 and TRBJ2-2; D perhaps matches TRBD1 (6 bases). Per the germline V gene, CDR1 is SGDLS and CDR2 is YYNGEE. The CDR3 runs 15 residues. Deletions cut 2 bases from V and 4 bases from J, with 12 bases between.

This chain joins TRBV4-1 and TRBJ1-5; D is unresolved. The V end was cut by 2 bases, the J end by 4 bases, with 9 bases between. CDR3 size: 14 residues. The germline V gene encodes CDR1 MGHRA and CDR2 YSYEKL. CDR3 DNA sequence: TGCGCCAGCAGCCAACATGGGAGGAATCAGCCCCAGCATTTT. Residues: CASSQHGRNQPQHF.

CDR3 sequence (DNA): TGTGCCAGCAGCTTGGGTTCTGGGACTAGCGGCTACAATGAGCAGTTCTTC. It codes for CASSLGSGTSGYNEQFF. The V call is TRBV5-4, the J call TRBJ2-1, with 11 nucleotides matching TRBD2. V gave up 0 bases and J gave up 3 bases; unmatched junction bases: 5. There are 17 residues in the CDR3. CDR1 and CDR2 (germline): SGHNT, YYREEE (reference sequence).

The genes are TRBV19 and TRBJ2-1, with D possibly TRBD1 on 5 matching bases. Per germline, CDR1 LNHDA and CDR2 SQIVND (reference sequence). Between the trimmed V and J ends, which lost 3 bases and 6 bases, there was a span of 15 bases. This CDR3 region has 15 residues. CDR3 DNA sequence: TGTGCCAGTAGTATCGGCGGACAAGCCACCAATGAGCAGTTCTTC. This encodes CASSIGGQATNEQFF.

The CDR3 bases are TGTGCCAGCAGCGCCTACGGGACAGAAAACAATGAGCAGTTCTTC. As protein: CASSAYGTENNEQFF. The chain links TRBV9 to TRBJ2-1; 7 bases match TRBD1. V was pared by 3 bases and J by 5 bases, with 8 bases of the junction left unmatched. The CDR3 totals 15 residues. Germline V gene data show CDR1 as SGDLS and CDR2 as YYNGEE.

The V call is TRBV30, the J call TRBJ2-2, with D perhaps TRBD1 (6 bases). The CDR3 is 13 residues long. The V and J ends lost 4 bases and 8 bases respectively, with 14 bases between them. In germline, CDR1 is GTSNPN, CDR2 SVGIG (reference sequence). CDR3 in amino acids: CAWNTGPGGELFF. The CDR3 region has the DNA TGTGCCTGGAACACAGGGCCTGGGGGGGAGCTGTTTTTT.

The rearrangement uses TRBV7-2 and TRBJ2-3; 15 nucleotides agree with TRBD2. The CDR3 extends over 15 amino acids. The V gene's germline CDR1 is SGHTA and CDR2 FQGNSA. Losses at the gene ends were 5 bases for V and 5 bases for J; bases not matched to a gene: 2. CDR3 protein: CASSKGLAGGDTQYF. The CDR3 nucleotides are TGTGCCAGCAGCAAGGGACTAGCGGGAGGAGATACGCAGTATTTT. Supplemented by reference TRBV7-2 and TRBJ2-3, the full variable domain reads GAGVSQSPSNKVTEKGKDVELRCDPISGHTALYWYRQSLGQGLEFLIYFQGNSAPDKSGLPSDRFSAERTGGSVSTLTIQRTQQEDSAVYLCASSKGLAGGDTQYFGPGTRLTVL.

The J gene is TRBJ1-2, the V gene TRBV11-2; D is perhaps TRBD1 (5 bases). This CDR3 has 14 residues. Trimming stripped 1 base from V and 4 bases from J, with 10 bases between. Germline V gives CDR1 SGHAT, CDR2 FQNNGV. The DNA for the CDR3 is TGTGCCAGCAGCTTAGGGTCGACAGTCTATGGCTACACCTTC. This gives the protein CASSLGSTVYGYTF.

The V and J genes are TRBV28 and TRBJ1-1, with D tentatively TRBD1 (6 bases). Per germline, CDR1 MDHEN and CDR2 SYDVKM. The CDR3 extends over 17 amino acids. V gave up 5 bases and J gave up 6 bases, with 25 bases separating them. CDR3 in DNA: TGTGCCAGCAGTCTCCTTTCTAACGGGGGGCGACGGGCTGAAGCTTTCTTT. It specifies CASSLLSNGGRRAEAFF.

The chain uses TRBV28 and TRBJ1-6; no firm D call. This CDR3 is 15 amino acids long. V was shortened by 1 base and J by 7 bases, with 11 bases between the two germline ends. Germline CDR1 reads MDHEN; CDR2 reads SYDVKM. CDR3 nucleotide sequence: TGTGCCAGCAGTTTATCGATTACTGCGAATTCACCCCTCCACTTT. Amino acids: CASSLSITANSPLHF.